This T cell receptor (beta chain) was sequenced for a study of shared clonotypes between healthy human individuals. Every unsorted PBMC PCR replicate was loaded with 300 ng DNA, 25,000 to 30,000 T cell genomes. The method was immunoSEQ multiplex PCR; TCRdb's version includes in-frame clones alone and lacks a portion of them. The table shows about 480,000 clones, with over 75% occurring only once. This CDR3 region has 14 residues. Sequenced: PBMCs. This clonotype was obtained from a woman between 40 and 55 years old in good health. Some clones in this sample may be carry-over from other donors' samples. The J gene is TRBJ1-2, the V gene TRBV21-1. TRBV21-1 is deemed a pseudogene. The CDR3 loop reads CASSKRSHRGGYTF. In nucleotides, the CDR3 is TGTGCCAGCAGCAAAAGGAGTCACCGCGGAGGCTACACCTTC.